This T cell receptor beta chain was sequenced during a study of CXCR3-negative and CXCR3-positive naive CD8 T cells. The libraries of TRB cDNA were prepared using 5' RACE with UMI labels. TCRdb re-called the 5' RACE reads, yielding one record per CDR3 amino acid sequence without DNA. In all, the sample yields approximately 66,000 distinct CDR3 sequences. The germline V gene encodes CDR1 SEHNR and CDR2 FQNEAQ (reference sequence). The CDR3 sequence is 14 residues long. CD8+ T cell subsets were each sorted in triplicate, over 250,000 cells apiece. This TCR came from a human donor in good health. Some clones in this sample may be carry-over from other donors' samples. V is TRBV7-9 and J is TRBJ1-2; with no DNA, the TCRdb D assignment of TRBD1 cannot be verified. Sequenced material: naive CXCR3- CD8+ T cells from blood. The subset denotes: CD45RO-CCR7+CD27+CD95- naive CD8+ T cells lacking CXCR3 (TNR3-). The CDR3 reads CASSLAGTDYGYTF.